The TCR beta chain described here comes from a study of cytomegalovirus exposure and HLA in healthy donors. Study-wide points: Rarity characterized most TCR sequences, yet some public TCRs appeared in many donors. In a later analysis, across HLA loci, associated TCR counts were highest for DRB1, lowest for HLA-C.

With 60 Vbeta and 13 Jbeta primers, the PCR was carried out. Measured with immunoSEQ multiplex PCR; TCRdb has only the in-frame clones, and not every one. This repertoire comprises about 130,000 clones; its ten largest clones make up about 2.1%. V dropped 6 bases and J dropped 6 bases, with 11 bases sitting between them. This CDR3 comprises 13 residues. CDR1 is LNHDA and CDR2 is SQIVND in the germline V gene (reference sequence). Notes on this clone: Its target is unknown.

This chain uses TRBV19 with TRBJ2-2, with D maybe TRBD1 (5 bases). The TCR sequence derives from an older woman in good health and CMV-seronegative. The source material was PBMCs. CDR3 sequence reads: CASRQGSAGELFF. CDR3 DNA: TGTGCCAGTAGGCAGGGATCGGCCGGGGAGCTGTTTTTT. The full variable domain, in which reference TRBV19 and TRBJ2-2 provide the parts outside the CDR3, is DGGITQSPKYLFRKEGQNVTLSCEQNLNHDAMYWYRQDPGQGLRLIYYSQIVNDFQKGDIAEGYSVSREKKESFPLTVTSAQKNPTAFYLCASRQGSAGELFFGEGSRLTVL.